This is a list of T cell receptor beta chains from one sample in a study of OX40 agonist ivuxolimab in advanced cancers. TCRdb's table, derived via immunoSEQ multiplex PCR, lists solely in-frame clones and lacks some. The table shows roughly 95,000 clones, with 85% to 90% occurring only once. The source material was CD4+ or CD8+ T cells sorted from blood, sampled in a trial of the OX40 agonist ivuxolimab. These receptors all come from an adult with an advanced solid tumor such as melanoma, head and neck, liver or kidney cancer. The CDR3 runs from the conserved cysteine through the conserved F or W. The D gene is left open where the match is weak. A row's size may be missing; if present it is once, few, many or a size class.

j_call clone_size v_call cdr3_length d_call cdr3_nt cdr3_aa
TRBJ2-3 . TRBV4-1 17 . TGCGCCAGCAGCCAAGATACCTTCGGACAAAGCACAGATACGCAGTATTTT CASSQDTFGQSTDTQYF
TRBJ2-1 . TRBV19 16 TRBD1 TGTGCCAGTAGTAACCGAGCCCACAGGGGGCGGAATGAGCAGTTCTTC CASSNRAHRGRNEQFF
TRBJ2-3 . TRBV25-1 18 TRBD1 TGTGCCAGCAGTGAATTGGGATTGGGGACAGGGGTGGCAGATACGCAGTATTTT CASSELGLGTGVADTQYF
TRBJ2-1 . TRBV7-9 12 . TGTGCCAGCAGCCCCCGGGACTGGGAGCAGTTCTTC CASSPRDWEQFF
TRBJ2-1 . TRBV29-1 17 TRBD2 TGCAGCGTTCCAGGGTGGAGCGGGAGGCAAATGGGCAATGAGCAGTTCTTC CSVPGWSGRQMGNEQFF
TRBJ1-2 . TRBV14 16 . TGTGCCAGCAGCCAAGATCTCCCCACCACCCACTATGGCTACACCTTC CASSQDLPTTHYGYTF
TRBJ2-1 . TRBV5-4 14 TRBD2 TGTGCCAGCAGCAACGGGAGGACCGTGAATGAGCAGTTCTTC CASSNGRTVNEQFF
TRBJ1-4 . TRBV28 14 . TGTGCCAGCAGTCTACAGGGCTTTAATGAAAAACTGTTTTTT CASSLQGFNEKLFF
TRBJ2-5 . TRBV28 14 . TGTGCCAGCAGCTGGGGCGGTGGACAAGAGACCCAGTACTTC CASSWGGGQETQYF
TRBJ1-5 few TRBV2 13 . TGTGCCAGCAGTAATCAGGGATTGCAGCCCCAGCATTTT CASSNQGLQPQHF
TRBJ2-5 . TRBV6-5 16 TRBD1 TGTGCCAGCAGTTCCGGGACAGGGGGCTTCCAAGAGACCCAGTACTTC CASSSGTGGFQETQYF
TRBJ2-1 . TRBV9 14 . TGTGCCAGCAGGTGGCGGGACGACGTCAATGAGCAGTTCTTC CASRWRDDVNEQFF
TRBJ2-3 . TRBV19 15 TRBD2 TGTGCCAGTAGTATTCGTAGCGGGGACACAGATACGCAGTATTTT CASSIRSGDTDTQYF
TRBJ1-4 . TRBV19 16 TRBD1 TGTGCCAGTAGTACGTCCCGGGACAGTTATAATGAAAAACTGTTTTTT CASSTSRDSYNEKLFF
TRBJ1-5 . TRBV27 14 TRBD1 TGTGCCAGCAGCAAGAACCTACAGGGGGAGCCCCAGCATTTT CASSKNLQGEPQHF
TRBJ2-7 many TRBV2 11 . TGTGCCAGCAGTGAACTCGGAATTTTTGGCTTC CASSELGIFGF
TRBJ2-3 . TRBV2 14 . TGTGCCAGTACGGGGGAAAGGGGCACAGATACGCAGTATTTT CASTGERGTDTQYF
TRBJ2-7 . TRBV6-6 15 TRBD1 TGTGCCAGCAGTCCAGGGGACAGAGCCTCCTACGAGCAGTACTTC CASSPGDRASYEQYF
TRBJ2-3 . TRBV7-2 15 TRBD1 TGTGCCAGCAGCTTGGCGACAGGGTCCCCAGATACGCAGTATTTT CASSLATGSPDTQYF
TRBJ1-2 . TRBV5-6 16 . TGTGCCAGCAGCTACATCCCGGACACCACCGGCTATGGCTACACCTTC CASSYIPDTTGYGYTF
TRBJ2-7 . TRBV11-2 12 . TGTGCCAGCAGCCCCGGTAATTACGAGCAGTACTTC CASSPGNYEQYF
TRBJ2-3 . TRBV5-8 16 TRBD2 TGTGCCAGCAGCTTAGGGGCTAGCGGGAGCACAGATACGCAGTATTTT CASSLGASGSTDTQYF
TRBJ2-7 . TRBV9 15 TRBD1 TGTGCCAGCAGCGTAGAGGGACAGGGAACCTACGAGCAGTACTTC CASSVEGQGTYEQYF
TRBJ2-1 few TRBV9 16 TRBD2 TGTGCCAGCAGCGTAGACCCTAGCGGGAGGGGGAATGAGCAGTTCTTC CASSVDPSGRGNEQFF
TRBJ1-2 . TRBV7-8 16 . TGTGCCAGCAGCTTAGGGGGCGTTGGGTTCATCTATGGCTACACCTTC CASSLGGVGFIYGYTF
TRBJ2-3 . TRBV7-9 11 . TGTGCCAGCGGATTCGCAGATACGCAGTATTTT CASGFADTQYF
TRBJ1-1 . TRBV15 14 TRBD1 TGTGCCACCAGCAGAGATGGGACAGTCCTTGAAGCTTTCTTT CATSRDGTVLEAFF
TRBJ2-7 . TRBV4-1 18 . TGCGCCAGCAGCCAGGAGACTGATCACAGGGGACTACGAGCGGACCAGTACTTC CASSQETDHRGLRADQYF
TRBJ2-7 . TRBV15 14 TRBD1 TGTGCCACCAGCAGAGGGGGACAGACCTACGAGCAGTACTTC CATSRGGQTYEQYF
TRBJ2-3 . TRBV14 15 . TGTGCCAGCAGCCCAGCCGGGAGAAGCTGGGATACGCAGTATTTT CASSPAGRSWDTQYF
TRBJ1-2 . TRBV6-6 13 . TGTGCCAGCAGGCCAGGAGCGGCCTATGGCTACACCTTC CASRPGAAYGYTF
TRBJ2-3 . TRBV15 17 . TGTGCCACCAGCAGGGACTTTTCGGGTCGGGGCACAGATACGCAGTATTTT CATSRDFSGRGTDTQYF
TRBJ2-7 . TRBV10-3 15 . TGTGCCATCAGTGAAGATCTAGCGCGATCCTACGAGCAGTACTTC CAISEDLARSYEQYF
TRBJ2-1 few TRBV5-5 16 . TGTGCCAGCAGCTTGGGGCCAGCGGCCACATACAATGAGCAGTTCTTC CASSLGPAATYNEQFF
TRBJ2-1 . TRBV5-8 13 . TGTGCCAGCAGCTTGGCGCTTGGTGATGAGCAGTTCTTC CASSLALGDEQFF
TRBJ2-2 . TRBV5-1 13 . TGCGCCAGCAGCCCCCCCAGTGAGGGGGAGCTGTTTTTT CASSPPSEGELFF
TRBJ1-5 . TRBV19 14 . TGTGCCAGTAGGGATGACTACGCGAATCAGCCCCAGCATTTT CASRDDYANQPQHF
TRBJ2-3 . TRBV6-4 13 . TGTGCCAGCAGTGTGGCCAGCACAGATACGCAGTATTTT CASSVASTDTQYF
TRBJ1-1 few TRBV10-3 13 . TGTGCCATCAACCGAGTCCTGGACACTGAAGCTTTCTTT CAINRVLDTEAFF
TRBJ2-3 . TRBV5-6 16 . TGTGCCAGCAGCTCCAGTTGGGTTAGCGCGGCAGATACGCAGTATTTT CASSSSWVSAADTQYF
TRBJ1-5 once TRBV21-1 15 . TGTGCCAGCAGCAAGACGGATTATAGCAATCAGCCCCAGCATTTT CASSKTDYSNQPQHF
TRBJ2-3 . TRBV5-1 14 . TGCGCCAGCAGGGGGAGCGGCACGGCAGATACGCAGTATTTT CASRGSGTADTQYF
TRBJ2-4 . TRBV9 14 . TGTGCCAGCAGCGTAGGGCTGGCGGAACTAATTCAGTACTTC CASSVGLAELIQYF
TRBJ2-3 . TRBV2 13 . TGTGCGTCGACTAAACTTAGCACAGATACGCAGTATTTT CASTKLSTDTQYF
TRBJ2-6 . TRBV5-1 15 . TGCGCCAGCAGCTTGGGATACTCTGGGGCCAACGTCCTGACTTTC CASSLGYSGANVLTF
TRBJ1-5 . TRBV18 15 TRBD1 TGTGCCAGCTCATCGAGACAGGGGGTAGATCAGCCCCAGCATTTT CASSSRQGVDQPQHF
TRBJ2-2 . TRBV27 15 . TGTGCCAGCAGTTTTAGTGTTTCGAACACCGGGGAGCTGTTTTTT CASSFSVSNTGELFF
TRBJ2-3 once TRBV19 14 . TGTGCCAGTAGGGACTCCATTCTCGTAGATACGCAGTATTTT CASRDSILVDTQYF
TRBJ1-1 . TRBV5-1 14 . TGCGCCAGCAGCTTGGGACTCGTGGGCACTGAAGCTTTCTTT CASSLGLVGTEAFF
TRBJ2-7 . TRBV6-6 16 . TGTGCCAGCAGCGTCCCCGGATTTCCCTCCCGGGGCGAGCAGTACTTC CASSVPGFPSRGEQYF
TRBJ2-5 . TRBV2 16 TRBD1 TGTGCCAGCAGTGGACCTGGGGGACAGGGATTTGAGACCCAGTACTTC CASSGPGGQGFETQYF
TRBJ2-3 . TRBV10-3 15 TRBD1 TGTGCCATCAGTGACAGGGGGTTTTCCACAGATACGCAGTATTTT CAISDRGFSTDTQYF
TRBJ2-7 . TRBV10-3 15 . TGTGCCATCAGCCACCCCCAGACTGCCATACACGAGCAGTACTTC CAISHPQTAIHEQYF
TRBJ1-2 . TRBV19 14 TRBD1 TGTGCCAGTAGTCCACGACAGGGGTCCTATGGCTACACCTTC CASSPRQGSYGYTF
TRBJ2-3 . TRBV19 13 . TGTGCCAGTAGTCCACCGGGAACAGATACGCAGTATTTT CASSPPGTDTQYF